One sample yielded the 32 T cell receptor beta chains listed below, sequenced in a study of T cells expressing NK-cell markers. Following a re-call of the 5' RACE reads, TCRdb has one entry per CDR3 protein and lacks DNA. The repertoire table contains 350,000 to 400,000 distinct CDR3 sequences. Sequencing used blood T cells: a sorted CD56 or NKG2C T cell subset, CD4+ or CD8+ T cells, or bulk PBMC T cells (not recorded which). The receptor set was obtained from a woman between 45 and 60 years old in good health.

V is TRBV10-2 and J is TRBJ2-2; TCRdb names TRBD2, which stays unverified in the absence of DNA. CDR1 and CDR2 (germline): WSHSY, SAAADI. This CDR3 is built from 17 residues. CDR3 sequence reads: CASTTGLAGGGAGELFF.

V usage is TRBV6-5 and J usage is TRBJ1-1. Per the germline V gene, CDR1 is MNHEY and CDR2 is SVGAGI. The CDR3 length is 14 residues. CDR3: CASSYLGEGTEAFF.

The chain combines TRBV11-2 with TRBJ1-2; the D gene TCRdb calls, TRBD1, cannot be checked with no DNA. This CDR3 region has 16 residues. Germline V lookup: CDR1 SGHAT, CDR2 FQNNGV. The CDR3 sequence is CASSSIDRERNYGYTF.

The chain carries TRBV5-1 and TRBJ1-1. Germline V gene data show CDR1 as SGHRS and CDR2 as YFSETQ. CDR3 size: 16 residues. The CDR3 reads CASSLEGLRGFGEAFF.

The chain carries TRBV9 and TRBJ1-2; TCRdb indicates TRBD1, and absent DNA this call remains unverified. Per germline, CDR1 SGDLS and CDR2 YYNGEE. CDR3 length: 15 amino acids. CDR3 in amino acids: CASSATQGYSYGYTF.

The CDR3 is CSARTRTGHTDTQYF. V and J are TRBV20-1 and TRBJ2-3; TCRdb designates TRBD1, a call that cannot be tested without DNA. The CDR3 spans 15 residues. The V gene's germline CDR1 is DFQATT and CDR2 SNEGSKA (reference sequence).

V and J are TRBV7-3 and TRBJ2-7; TCRdb calls TRBD1, which cannot be checked without DNA. The CDR3 runs 13 residues. Germline CDR1 reads SGHTA; CDR2 reads FQGTGA. CDR3 region: CASSYRQGYEQYF. Looking up the rest from reference TRBV7-3 and TRBJ2-7 gives the full variable domain: GAGVSQTPSNKVTEKGKYVELRCDPISGHTALYWYRQSLGQGPEFLIYFQGTGAADDSGLPNDRFFAVRPEGSVSTLKIQRTERGDSAVYLCASSYRQGYEQYFGPGTRLTVT.

This sequence joins TRBV20-1 and TRBJ2-4; TCRdb names TRBD2, which stays unverified in the absence of DNA. Germline values: CDR1 DFQATT, CDR2 SNEGSKA (reference sequence). The CDR3 has 16 residues. The CDR3 loop is CSARNPTSGSTDIQYF.

The chain employs TRBV12-3 or TRBV12-4 and TRBJ2-5; the TCRdb call, TRBD1, lacks DNA for checking. CDR3 size: 13 residues. The CDR3: CATRPSWGETQYF.

The V call is TRBV7-9, the J call TRBJ1-6. Germline V gene sequence: CDR1 SEHNR, CDR2 FQNEAQ (reference sequence). The CDR3 has 14 amino acids. The CDR3 loop is CASSPGPDNSPLHF.

J is TRBJ1-1 and V is TRBV20-1; absent DNA, TCRdb's TRBD1 call cannot be checked. Germline lookup yields CDR1 DFQATT and CDR2 SNEGSKA (reference sequence). The CDR3 consists of 13 residues. The chain's CDR3 is CSAPGAVNTEAFF.

V and J are TRBV28 and TRBJ2-5; TCRdb's D gene call, TRBD1, goes unchecked for lack of DNA. The germline CDR1 and CDR2 sequences are MDHEN and SYDVKM. The CDR3 runs to 15 residues. The CDR3 protein is CASSPSLVGQETQYF.

This chain connects TRBV14 to TRBJ1-2; TCRdb's assignment of TRBD1 cannot be checked, as there is no DNA. Germline CDR1 is SGHDN and CDR2 is FVKESK. The CDR3 loop spans 13 amino acids. This CDR3 is CASSPGQDGGYTF.

The chain is built from TRBV12-3 or TRBV12-4 and TRBJ1-2; checking the TCRdb D call of TRBD1 is not possible without DNA. The CDR3 is made up of 14 amino acids. The CDR3 protein is CASSLGGGAVRYTF.

The chain joins TRBV12-3 or TRBV12-4 to TRBJ2-4; without DNA, the TCRdb call of TRBD2 cannot be checked. The CDR3 covers 15 residues. This CDR3 is CASSLLAGELNIQYF.

The chain combines TRBV27 with TRBJ2-4; without DNA, the TCRdb call of TRBD2 cannot be checked. The germline V gene has CDR1 MNHEY and CDR2 SMNVEV (reference sequence). CDR3 size: 17 residues. The chain's CDR3 is CASSLWASGVAKNIQYF.

The J gene is TRBJ2-2, the V gene TRBV11-3; TCRdb outputs TRBD1, but without DNA this stays unchecked. Germline V gene data show CDR1 as SGHNT and CDR2 as YENEEA. The CDR3 spans 19 residues. The chain's CDR3 is CASSGDRDRAVSGPGELFF.

The chain couples TRBV11-3 to TRBJ2-1. This CDR3 has 14 amino acids. Germline CDR1 SGHNT, CDR2 YENEEA. The CDR3 loop is CASSLDPTTGEQFF. The full variable domain, in which reference TRBV11-3 and TRBJ2-1 provide the parts outside the CDR3, is EAGVVQSPRYKIIEKKQPVAFWCNPISGHNTLYWYLQNLGQGPELLIRYENEEAVDDSQLPKDRFSAERLKGVDSTLKIQPAELGDSAVYLCASSLDPTTGEQFFGPGTRLTVL.

This rearrangement joins TRBV4-1 to TRBJ1-2; with no DNA, the TCRdb D assignment of TRBD1 cannot be verified. The CDR3 runs to 13 residues. Germline loops: CDR1 MGHRA, CDR2 YSYEKL. Here the CDR3 reads CASSLHGTAEYTF.

The chain is built from TRBV6-6 and TRBJ2-3; the D call from TCRdb, TRBD1, cannot be confirmed without DNA. Germline V gene sequence: CDR1 MNHNY, CDR2 SVGAGI (reference sequence). The CDR3 loop spans 13 amino acids. Here the CDR3 reads CASRDTSTDTQYF.

The V call is TRBV11-2, the J call TRBJ2-3; with no DNA, the TCRdb D assignment of TRBD2 cannot be verified. Germline V CDR1 and CDR2: SGHAT, FQNNGV. This CDR3 comprises 11 residues. CDR3 residues: CASSLVGPQYF.

This chain connects TRBV12-3 or TRBV12-4 to TRBJ2-1; TCRdb proposes TRBD1, but this gene call is untestable without DNA. CDR3 length equals 14 residues. The chain's CDR3 is CASTRTATYNEQFF.

V gene TRBV18 combines with J gene TRBJ2-5; TCRdb's D call of TRBD2 is untestable without DNA. The CDR3 covers 15 residues. Germline CDR1 reads KGHSH; CDR2 reads LQKENI. The CDR3 spells CASSPPSGLQETQYF.

The chain couples TRBV6-4 to TRBJ1-1. CDR1 and CDR2 (germline): MRHNA, SNTAGT. This CDR3 has 12 amino acids. The CDR3 spells CASIRRTAEAFF.

J is TRBJ1-6 and V is TRBV5-5; TCRdb picks TRBD1, but there is no DNA to check that call. Germline V lookup: CDR1 SGHKS, CDR2 YYEKEE (reference sequence). The CDR3 runs 15 residues. CDR3 in amino acids: CASSLGAANSSPLHF.

The chain combines TRBV6-5 with TRBJ2-7; TCRdb indicates TRBD1, and absent DNA this call remains unverified. The germline V gene encodes CDR1 MNHEY and CDR2 SVGAGI. This CDR3 has 16 residues. CDR3 residues: CASSFNRGKSSYEQYF.

The chain has TRBV14 and TRBJ1-1; the TRBD1 assignment by TCRdb is unverifiable without DNA. Per germline, CDR1 SGHDN and CDR2 FVKESK. The CDR3 totals 14 residues. CDR3 residues: CASSRALGSTEAFF.

This chain uses TRBV5-1 with TRBJ2-3; with no DNA, the TCRdb D assignment of TRBD2 cannot be verified. Germline CDR1 is SGHRS and CDR2 is YFSETQ. The CDR3 is made up of 14 amino acids. This CDR3 is CASSFEGVTDTQYF. Looking up the rest from reference TRBV5-1 and TRBJ2-3 gives the full variable domain: KAGVTQTPRYLIKTRGQQVTLSCSPISGHRSVSWYQQTPGQGLQFLFEYFSETQRNKGNFPGRFSGRQFSNSRSEMNVSTLELGDSALYLCASSFEGVTDTQYFGPGTRLTVL.

The chain joins TRBV4-2 to TRBJ2-7; TCRdb outputs TRBD2, but without DNA this stays unchecked. CDR1 and CDR2 (germline): LGHNA, YNFKEQ. This CDR3 is 14 amino acids long. The CDR3 loop reads CASSPSGRIDEQYF.

The J gene is TRBJ1-5, the V gene TRBV5-6; TCRdb calls TRBD1, which cannot be checked without DNA. Germline CDR1 and CDR2: SGHDT and YYEEEE. The CDR3 is 15 amino acids. Here the CDR3 reads CASSFNRANNQPQHF.

V is TRBV19 and J is TRBJ2-3. Germline V gene lookup returns CDR1 LNHDA and CDR2 SQIVND (reference sequence). This CDR3 comprises 13 residues. CDR3 sequence reads: CASRSAGTDTQYF.

The V gene is TRBV5-1, the J gene TRBJ2-4. Germline V gives CDR1 SGHRS, CDR2 YFSETQ. The CDR3 is 14 residues long. CDR3 protein: CASSLGGNKNIQYF. Full variable domain (missing parts from reference TRBV5-1 and TRBJ2-4): KAGVTQTPRYLIKTRGQQVTLSCSPISGHRSVSWYQQTPGQGLQFLFEYFSETQRNKGNFPGRFSGRQFSNSRSEMNVSTLELGDSALYLCASSLGGNKNIQYFGAGTRLSVL.